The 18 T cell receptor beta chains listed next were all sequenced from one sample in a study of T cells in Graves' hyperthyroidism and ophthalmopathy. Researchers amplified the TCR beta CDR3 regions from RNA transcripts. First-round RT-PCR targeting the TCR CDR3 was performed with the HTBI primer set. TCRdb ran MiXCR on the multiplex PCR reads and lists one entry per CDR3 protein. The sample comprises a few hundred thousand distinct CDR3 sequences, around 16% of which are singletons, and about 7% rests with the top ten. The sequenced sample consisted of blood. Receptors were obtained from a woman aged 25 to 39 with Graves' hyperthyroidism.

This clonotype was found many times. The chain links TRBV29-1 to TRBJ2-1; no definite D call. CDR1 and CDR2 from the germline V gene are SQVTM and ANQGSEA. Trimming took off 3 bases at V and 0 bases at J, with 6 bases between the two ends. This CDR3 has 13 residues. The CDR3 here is CSVEKPSYNEQFF. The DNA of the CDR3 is TGCAGCGTTGAGAAACCCTCCTACAATGAGCAGTTCTTC.

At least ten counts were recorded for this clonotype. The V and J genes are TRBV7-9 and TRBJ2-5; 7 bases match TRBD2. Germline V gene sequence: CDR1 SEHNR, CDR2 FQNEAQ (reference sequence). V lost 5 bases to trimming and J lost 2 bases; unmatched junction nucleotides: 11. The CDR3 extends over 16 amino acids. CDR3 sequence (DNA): TGTGCCAGCAGCCAGGCGGGGAGGGGCGAGCAAGAGACCCAGTACTTC. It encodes CASSQAGRGEQETQYF. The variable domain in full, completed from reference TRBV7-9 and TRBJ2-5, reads DTGVSQNPRHKITKRGQNVTFRCDPISEHNRLYWYRQTLGQGPEFLTYFQNEAQLEKSRLLSDRFSAERPKGSFSTLEIQRTEQGDSAMYLCASSQAGRGEQETQYFGPGTRLLVL.

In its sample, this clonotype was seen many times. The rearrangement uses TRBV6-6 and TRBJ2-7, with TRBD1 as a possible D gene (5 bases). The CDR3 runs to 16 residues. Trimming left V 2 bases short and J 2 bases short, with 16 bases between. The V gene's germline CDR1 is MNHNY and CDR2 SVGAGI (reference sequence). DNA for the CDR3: TGTGCCAGCAGTTACGGTGGGGCGGCTTACACCTACGAGCAGTACTTC. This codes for CASSYGGAAYTYEQYF.

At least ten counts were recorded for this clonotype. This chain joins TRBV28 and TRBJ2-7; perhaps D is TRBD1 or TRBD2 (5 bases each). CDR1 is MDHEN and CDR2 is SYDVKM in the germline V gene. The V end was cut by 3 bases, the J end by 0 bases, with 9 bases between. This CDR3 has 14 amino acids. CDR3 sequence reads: CASSFEGNSYEQYF. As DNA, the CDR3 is TGTGCCAGCAGTTTCGAGGGGAACTCCTACGAGCAGTACTTC.

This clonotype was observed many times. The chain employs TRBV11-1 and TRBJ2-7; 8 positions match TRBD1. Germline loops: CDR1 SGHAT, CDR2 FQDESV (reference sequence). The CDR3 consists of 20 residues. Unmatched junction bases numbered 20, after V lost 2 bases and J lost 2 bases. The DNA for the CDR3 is TGTGCCAGCAGCTTAACGTGGCCGCCGCGGACAGGGACCCCAGCCTACGAGCAGTACTTC. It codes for CASSLTWPPRTGTPAYEQYF.

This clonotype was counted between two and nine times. CDR3 sequence: CASSFTRRRETQYF. In DNA, the CDR3 is TGTGCCAGCAGTTTTACTAGAAGGCGAGAGACCCAGTACTTC. The rearrangement joins TRBV28 to TRBJ2-5; TRBD2 might be the D (5 bases). The CDR3 consists of 14 residues. Trimming took off 3 bases at V and 4 bases at J, with 12 bases between the two ends. Germline lookup yields CDR1 MDHEN and CDR2 SYDVKM.

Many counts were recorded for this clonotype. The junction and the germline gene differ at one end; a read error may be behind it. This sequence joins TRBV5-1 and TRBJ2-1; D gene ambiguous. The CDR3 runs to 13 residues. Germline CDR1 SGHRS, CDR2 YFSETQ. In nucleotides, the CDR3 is TGTGCCAGCAGCTTAGATCGAGGTAATGAGCAGTTCTTC. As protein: CASSLDRGNEQFF. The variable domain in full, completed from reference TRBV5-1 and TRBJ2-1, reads KAGVTQTPRYLIKTRGQQVTLSCSPISGHRSVSWYQQTPGQGLQFLFEYFSETQRNKGNFPGRFSGRQFSNSRSEMNVSTLELGDSALYLCASSLDRGNEQFFGPGTRLTVL.

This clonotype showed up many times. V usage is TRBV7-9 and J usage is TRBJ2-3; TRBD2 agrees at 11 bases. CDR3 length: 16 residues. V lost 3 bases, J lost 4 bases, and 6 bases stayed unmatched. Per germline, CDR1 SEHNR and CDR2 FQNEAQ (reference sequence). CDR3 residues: CASSFTSGRTPDTQYF. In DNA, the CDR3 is TGTGCCAGCAGCTTTACTAGCGGGAGAACCCCAGATACGCAGTATTTT.

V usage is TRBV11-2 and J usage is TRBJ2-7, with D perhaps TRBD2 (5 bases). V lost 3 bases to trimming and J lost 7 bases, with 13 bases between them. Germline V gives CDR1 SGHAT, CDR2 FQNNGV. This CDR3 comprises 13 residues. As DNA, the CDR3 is TGTGCCAGCAGCTTCCGGGGAAAAGATGAGCAGTACTTC. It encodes CASSFRGKDEQYF. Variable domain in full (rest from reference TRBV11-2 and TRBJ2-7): EAGVAQSPRYKIIEKRQSVAFWCNPISGHATLYWYQQILGQGPKLLIQFQNNGVVDDSQLPKDRFSAERLKGVDSTLKIQPAKLEDSAVYLCASSFRGKDEQYFGPGTRLTVT.

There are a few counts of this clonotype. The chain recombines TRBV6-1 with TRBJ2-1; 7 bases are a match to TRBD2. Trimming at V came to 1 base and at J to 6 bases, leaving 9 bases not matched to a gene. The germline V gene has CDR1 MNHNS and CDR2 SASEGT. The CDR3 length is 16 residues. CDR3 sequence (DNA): TGTGCCAGCAGTGAAGGGGGAGCGGGGAGGGCCAATGAGCAGTTCTTC. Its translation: CASSEGGAGRANEQFF.

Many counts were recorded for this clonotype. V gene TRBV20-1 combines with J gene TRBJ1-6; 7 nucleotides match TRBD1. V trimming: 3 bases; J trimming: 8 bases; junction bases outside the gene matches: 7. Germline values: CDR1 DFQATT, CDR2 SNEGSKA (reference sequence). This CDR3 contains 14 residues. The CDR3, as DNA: TGCAGTGCTAGGCCACAGGGGAGTGATTCACCCCTCCACTTT. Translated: CSARPQGSDSPLHF.

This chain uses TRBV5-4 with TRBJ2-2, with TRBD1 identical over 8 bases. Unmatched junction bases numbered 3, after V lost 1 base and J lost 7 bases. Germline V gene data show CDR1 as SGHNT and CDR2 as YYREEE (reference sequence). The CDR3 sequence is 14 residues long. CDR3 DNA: TGTGCCAGCAGCTTGCAGGGGGCAGACGGGGAGCTGTTTTTT. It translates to CASSLQGADGELFF.

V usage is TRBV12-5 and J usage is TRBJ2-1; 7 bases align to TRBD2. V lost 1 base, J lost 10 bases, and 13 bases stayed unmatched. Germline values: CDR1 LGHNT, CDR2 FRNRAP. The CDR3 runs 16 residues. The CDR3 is CASGLAKGTPGGEQFF. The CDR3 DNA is TGTGCTAGTGGTTTGGCCAAAGGGACCCCCGGGGGGGAGCAGTTCTTC.

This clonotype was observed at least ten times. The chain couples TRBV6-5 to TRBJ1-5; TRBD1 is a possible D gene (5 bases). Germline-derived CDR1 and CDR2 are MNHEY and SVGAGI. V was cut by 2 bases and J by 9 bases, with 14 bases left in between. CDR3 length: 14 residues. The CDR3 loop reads CASSYRPQGLPQHF. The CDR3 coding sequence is TGTGCCAGCAGTTACAGACCCCAGGGTTTGCCCCAGCATTTT.

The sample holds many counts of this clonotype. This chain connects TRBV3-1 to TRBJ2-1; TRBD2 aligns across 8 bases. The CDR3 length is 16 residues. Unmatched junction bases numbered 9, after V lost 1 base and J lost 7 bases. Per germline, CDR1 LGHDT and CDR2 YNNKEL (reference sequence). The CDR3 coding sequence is TGTGCCAGCAGCCAAGCCAGCGTAGCGGGGCGGAATGAGCAGTTCTTC. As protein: CASSQASVAGRNEQFF.

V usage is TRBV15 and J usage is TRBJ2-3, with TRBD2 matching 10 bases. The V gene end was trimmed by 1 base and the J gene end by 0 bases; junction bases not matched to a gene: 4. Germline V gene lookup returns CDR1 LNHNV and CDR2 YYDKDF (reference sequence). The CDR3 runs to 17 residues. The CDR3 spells CATSRGASGGSTDTQYF. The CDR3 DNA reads TGTGCCACCAGCAGAGGGGCTAGCGGGGGTAGCACAGATACGCAGTATTTT.

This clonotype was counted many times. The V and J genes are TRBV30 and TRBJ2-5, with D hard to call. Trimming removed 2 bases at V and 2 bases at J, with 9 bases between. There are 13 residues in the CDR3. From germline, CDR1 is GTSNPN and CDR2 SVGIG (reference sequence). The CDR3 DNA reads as TGTGCCTGGAGTTCGCAGGAACAAGAGACCCAGTACTTC. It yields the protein CAWSSQEQETQYF. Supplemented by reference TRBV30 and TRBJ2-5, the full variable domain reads SQTIHQWPATLVQPVGSPLSLECTVEGTSNPNLYWYRQAAGRGLQLLFYSVGIGQISSEVPQNLSASRPQDRQFILSSKKLLLSDSGFYLCAWSSQEQETQYFGPGTRLLVL.

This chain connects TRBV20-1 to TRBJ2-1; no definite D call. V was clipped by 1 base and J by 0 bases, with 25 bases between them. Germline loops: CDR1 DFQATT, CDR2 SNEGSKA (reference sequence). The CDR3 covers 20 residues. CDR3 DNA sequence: TGCAGTGCTAGAGTCGTTTTTGGAGTAGTCCCAACGAGCTCCTACAATGAGCAGTTCTTC. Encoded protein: CSARVVFGVVPTSSYNEQFF.